This T cell receptor beta chain stems from a study of blood T cell repertoires in COVID-19. This table comes from immunoSEQ multiplex PCR, and its TCRdb copy is limited to in-frame clones, with some not included. The table records about 270,000 clones, around 86% of them present only once. CDR1 and CDR2 from the germline V gene are SGHTA and FQGNSA. V lost 1 base to trimming and J lost 3 bases, with 6 bases between them. The CDR3 loop spans 14 amino acids. This clone was seen just once. The sequenced sample was peripheral blood. The sequence came from a man aged 40-49 years who had recovered from COVID-19. The rearrangement joins TRBV7-2 to TRBJ2-2; weak D call: TRBD2 (5 bases). The CDR3 bases are TGTGCCAGCAGCTTAGTCGGGGACACCGGGGAGCTGTTTTTT. It specifies CASSLVGDTGELFF.